This TCR beta chain was recovered during a study of human T cells and chemical hapten exposure. This clonotype came up many times. Time point defined: healthy volunteer bleed at 2 weeks. Total RNA extraction was carried out from unfractionated whole blood. MiXCR, run by TCRdb on the RACE reads, gives a single entry per CDR3 protein. The sample records 75,000 to 100,000 distinct CDR3 sequences, about 8.6% being singletons. This CDR3 is 15 amino acids long. The V end lost 2 bases, the J end lost 0 bases, and 8 bases lay between the germline ends. The chain joins TRBV12-3 or TRBV12-4 to TRBJ1-3; D is undetermined. The sample consisted of whole blood. This TCR was sampled from a female donor in good health. Some clones in this sample may be carry-over from other donors' samples. The CDR3 sequence: CASSLWGSSGNTIYF. The CDR3, as DNA: TGTGCCAGCAGTTTATGGGGTAGCTCTGGAAACACCATATATTTT.